This T cell receptor beta chain derives from a study of kidney transplant recipient with SARS-CoV-2 infection. TCRdb processed the reads anew with MiXCR; each CDR3 protein has one entry. Of 250,000 or so distinct CDR3 sequences listed, under 30% are singletons. The CDR3 runs 15 residues. Trimming cost V 5 bases and J 1 base, with 15 bases left between them. Germline loops: CDR1 DFQATT, CDR2 SNEGSKA (reference sequence). Many counts were recorded for this clonotype. This receptor was identified in a male patient between 25 and 40 years old who had COVID-19 and was a kidney transplant recipient. Some T cells may trace back to the graft donor. The sample in question was a blood sample, obtained at baseline and between days 110 and 120 from a kidney transplant recipient. The V call is TRBV20-1, the J call TRBJ1-5, with D maybe TRBD1 (5 bases). This chain's CDR3 is CSARLGTDSNQPQHF. CDR3 bases: TGCAGTGCTCGGCTAGGGACGGACAGCAATCAGCCCCAGCATTTT.